Listed here are 19 T cell receptor beta chains from one sample, sequenced in a study of memory CD4+ T cells and cytomegalovirus serostatus. The protocol was immunoSEQ multiplex PCR, while the TCRdb copy is restricted to in-frame clones and leaves out a portion. The sample has roughly 50,000 clones; under 90% are singletons. Single viable CD3+CD4+CD8-CD45RO+ cells were sorted as the memory CD4+ T cells. The sample was memory CD4+ T cells from blood. The source is an adult in good health and CMV-seronegative. Some clones in this sample may be carry-over from other donors' samples.

The genes are TRBV5-4 and TRBJ2-7; 7 positions agree with TRBD2. There are 13 residues in the CDR3. Losses at the gene ends were 4 bases for V and 6 bases for J; bases not matched to a gene: 7. Germline assignment: CDR1 SGHNT and CDR2 YYREEE (reference sequence). The chain's CDR3 is CASSRDYGAEQYF. CDR3 nucleotides: TGTGCCAGCAGCCGGGACTATGGGGCCGAGCAGTACTTC.

This chain links TRBV5-6 with TRBJ2-3, with unresolved D. The CDR3 runs 11 residues. Germline values: CDR1 SGHDT, CDR2 YYEEEE. With 3 bases removed from V and 14 bases from J, the gap between germline ends came to 13 bases. The chain's CDR3 is CASSSGLILYF. CDR3 DNA sequence: TGTGCCAGCAGCTCTGGCCTAATTCTGTATTTT.

The rearrangement links TRBV5-4 to TRBJ1-2; TRBD1 matches at 11 bases. The CDR3 sequence is 14 residues long. Losses at the gene ends were 4 bases for V and 4 bases for J; bases not matched to a gene: 3. Germline values: CDR1 SGHNT, CDR2 YYREEE (reference sequence). The CDR3 reads CASSLGQGAYGYTF. The CDR3 nucleotides read TGTGCCAGCAGCCTCGGACAGGGGGCCTATGGCTACACCTTC.

This rearrangement joins TRBV30 to TRBJ2-7; TRBD2 matches 8 bases. Germline CDR1 is GTSNPN and CDR2 is SVGIG (reference sequence). V was pared by 4 bases and J by 3 bases, with 5 bases of the junction left unmatched. The CDR3 is made up of 13 amino acids. In DNA, the CDR3 is TGTGCCTGGAAGCAGGCGGGGGGCTACGAGCAGTACTTC. Translated: CAWKQAGGYEQYF. The whole variable domain, remainder taken from reference TRBV30 and TRBJ2-7, is SQTIHQWPATLVQPVGSPLSLECTVEGTSNPNLYWYRQAAGRGLQLLFYSVGIGQISSEVPQNLSASRPQDRQFILSSKKLLLSDSGFYLCAWKQAGGYEQYFGPGTRLTVT.

V and J are TRBV18 and TRBJ1-4; a possible D gene is TRBD1 (5 bases). CDR3 size: 14 residues. V gave up 6 bases and J gave up 5 bases, with 13 bases separating them. Germline V gives CDR1 KGHSH, CDR2 LQKENI. CDR3 in amino acids: CASSQNRKNEKLFF. CDR3 bases: TGTGCCAGCTCCCAAAACAGGAAGAATGAAAAACTGTTTTTT.

This clone was picked up one time. V and J are TRBV5-1 and TRBJ2-3; D unresolved. V lost 3 bases and J 6 bases, leaving 14 bases between the germline ends. Looked up from germline, CDR1 is SGHRS and CDR2 is YFSETQ. This CDR3 is built from 14 residues. CDR3 nucleotides: TGCGCCAGCAGCTCGTTCCGGACGGCCGATACGCAGTATTTT. Encoded protein: CASSSFRTADTQYF.

The chain links TRBV11-2 to TRBJ1-5; D gene ambiguous. This CDR3 has 15 amino acids. V was clipped by 5 bases and J by 0 bases, with 11 bases between them. CDR1 is SGHAT, CDR2 FQNNGV, per germline. The CDR3 loop is CASSLTGGSNQPQHF. The CDR3 region has the DNA TGTGCCAGCAGCCTGACGGGAGGTAGCAATCAGCCCCAGCATTTT.

This CDR3 reads CASSFVAGYEQYF. CDR3 DNA: TGCGCCAGCAGCTTCGTAGCGGGTTACGAGCAGTACTTC. The J gene is TRBJ2-7, the V gene TRBV5-1, with TRBD2 identical over 7 bases. The germline gives CDR1 SGHRS, CDR2 YFSETQ. This CDR3 spans 13 amino acids. The V segment lost 2 bases and the J segment 4 bases; nucleotides outside the gene matches: 3.

The chain combines TRBV30 with TRBJ2-1, with 7 bases aligning to TRBD2. The V gene end was trimmed by 8 bases and the J gene end by 3 bases; junction bases not matched to a gene: 19. The CDR3 extends over 17 amino acids. Germline CDR1 GTSNPN, CDR2 SVGIG (reference sequence). The CDR3 DNA reads as TGTGCCCATGCCCTGGGTAGCGGGCAGTCCAACTACAATGAGCAGTTCTTC. Translated, it gives CAHALGSGQSNYNEQFF.

CDR3 residues: CASRNIGGAQDTQYF. The DNA of the CDR3 is TGTGCCAGCCGGAATATAGGAGGGGCCCAGGATACGCAGTATTTT. V and J are TRBV19 and TRBJ2-3; possible D gene TRBD2, 6 bases. This CDR3 contains 15 residues. The V gene lost 9 bases and the J gene lost 6 bases, with 22 bases spanning the gap. Germline loops: CDR1 LNHDA, CDR2 SQIVND (reference sequence).

The chain is built from TRBV11-2 and TRBJ1-6; 8 positions agree with TRBD1. The CDR3 is 15 residues long. J was trimmed by 7 bases and V by 2 bases; bases with no gene match: 4. Germline CDR1 and CDR2: SGHAT and FQNNGV. In DNA form, the CDR3 reads TGTGCCAGCAGCTTACGGGACAGGAACAATTCACCCCTCCACTTT. Translating gives CASSLRDRNNSPLHF. Drawing the rest from reference TRBV11-2 and TRBJ1-6, the complete variable domain is EAGVAQSPRYKIIEKRQSVAFWCNPISGHATLYWYQQILGQGPKLLIQFQNNGVVDDSQLPKDRFSAERLKGVDSTLKIQPAKLEDSAVYLCASSLRDRNNSPLHFGNGTRLTVT.

This clone was detected a few times. V and J are TRBV6-5 and TRBJ2-4; 11 bases line up with TRBD1. Germline CDR1 MNHEY, CDR2 SVGAGI. CDR3 size: 15 residues. After removal of 5 bases from V and 8 bases from J, the junction contained 8 bases not matched to a gene. DNA for the CDR3: TGTGCCAGCAGTCCCGCCGGGACAGGGGGGGACATTCAGTACTTC. Translating gives CASSPAGTGGDIQYF.

This sequence joins TRBV5-1 and TRBJ2-3; the D is unclear. Trimming pared 0 bases from V and 2 bases from J, leaving 10 bases between. This CDR3 contains 15 residues. Germline lookup yields CDR1 SGHRS and CDR2 YFSETQ. CDR3: CASSLANGPTDTQYF. In nucleotides, the CDR3 is TGCGCCAGCAGCTTGGCTAACGGGCCCACAGATACGCAGTATTTT.

This clone has just a few counts. This sequence joins TRBV18 and TRBJ2-5; 11 bases align to TRBD2. This CDR3 region has 15 residues. The J segment lost 2 bases and the V segment lost 3 bases, leaving 2 bases of the junction unmatched. CDR1 is KGHSH, CDR2 LQKENI, per germline. The CDR3: CASSPGLAEQETQYF. The CDR3 DNA is TGTGCCAGCTCACCGGGACTAGCGGAACAAGAGACCCAGTACTTC.

The chain uses TRBV28 and TRBJ2-5; TRBD2 might be the D (6 bases). Per germline, CDR1 MDHEN and CDR2 SYDVKM. The CDR3 is 15 amino acids. V was cut by 6 bases and J by 5 bases, with 19 bases left in between. Here the CDR3 reads CASSYAGSLVETQYF. CDR3 nucleotides: TGTGCCAGCAGCTACGCCGGGAGTCTGGTGGAGACCCAGTACTTC.

This clone was seen more than once but under ten times. The gene calls are TRBV21-1 and TRBJ1-5; the table calls TRBD1, which could not be checked here. TRBV21-1 is a recognized pseudogene. The CDR3 length is 12 residues. The CDR3 spells CASSTRIQPQHF. The CDR3 DNA sequence: TGTGCCAGCAGCACCAGAATTCAGCCCCAGCATTTT.

The chain employs TRBV6-5 and TRBJ2-3, with no clear D. The CDR3 consists of 12 residues. Germline V gene sequence: CDR1 MNHEY, CDR2 SVGAGI. V lost 2 bases and J 11 bases, leaving 11 bases between the germline ends. CDR3 residues: CASSYPAGRQYF. CDR3 nucleotides: TGTGCCAGCAGTTACCCGGCAGGCCGGCAGTATTTT.

This clone was detected a few times. The junction differs from germline at one of its ends, possibly a read error. The V and J genes are TRBV2 and TRBJ1-5; 7 nucleotides align to TRBD1. CDR3 length: 15 residues. CDR1 SNHLY and CDR2 FYNNEI come from the germline V gene. The CDR3: CASREGQAAPQPQHF. Here the CDR3 DNA reads TGTGCCAGCAGGGAAGGACAGGCAGCTCCCCAGCCCCAGCATTTT.

This clone has just a few counts. The junction and the germline gene differ at one end; a read error may be behind it. The same CDR3 also results from other DNA sequences found in this sample. The V gene is TRBV30, the J gene TRBJ2-3; maybe TRBD1 (7 bases). CDR1 and CDR2 (germline): GTSNPN, SVGIG (reference sequence). The CDR3 covers 15 residues. The DNA of the CDR3 is TGTGCCTGGAGTGCACAGTCCAACCGGGGGACAGCTAAGGATTTT. Its protein product is CAWSAQSNRGTAKDF.